The present entry profiles one TCR beta chain with its context. Its antigen is undetermined. Germline lookup yields CDR1 SGHRS and CDR2 YFSETQ. V gave up 0 bases and J gave up 5 bases, with 6 bases separating them. The CDR3 contains 13 residues. This entry comes from a study of T cell responses to AZD1222 COVID-19 vaccine. Overall study findings and caveats: Spike-wide vaccine-associated CD4 TCRs dominated at 160-218 and 743-854. Most donors were white British and more were female, and clonal diversity was possibly underestimated. Just a handful of people given AZD1222 tested seropositive at baseline. Spike-specific TCR breadth and depth grew following two AZD1222 doses.

Measured with immunoSEQ multiplex PCR; TCRdb has only the in-frame clones, and not every one. The sample consists of 190,000 or so clones, approximately 90% of them appearing once. Sequenced here: peripheral blood, sampled 28 days after the second AZD1222 dose. This sequence was found in an adult who received the AZD1222 COVID-19 vaccine. V is TRBV5-1 and J is TRBJ2-1; D ambiguous. Written as DNA, the CDR3 is TGCGCCAGCAGCTTGGCGGCGGACAATGAGCAGTTCTTC. It codes for CASSLAADNEQFF.